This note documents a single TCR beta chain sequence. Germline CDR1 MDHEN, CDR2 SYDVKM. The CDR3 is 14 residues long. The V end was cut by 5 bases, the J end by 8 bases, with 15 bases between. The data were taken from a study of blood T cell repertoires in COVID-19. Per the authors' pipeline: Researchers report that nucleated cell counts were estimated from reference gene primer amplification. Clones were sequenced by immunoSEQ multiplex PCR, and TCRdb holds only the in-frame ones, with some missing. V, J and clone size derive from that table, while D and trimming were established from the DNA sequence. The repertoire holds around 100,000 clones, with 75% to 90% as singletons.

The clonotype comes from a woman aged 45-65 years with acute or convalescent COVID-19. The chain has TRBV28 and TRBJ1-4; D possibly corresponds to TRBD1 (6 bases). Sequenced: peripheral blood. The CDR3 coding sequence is TGTGCCAGCAGTAAACAGGGACGGGTAGAAAAACTGTTTTTT. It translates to CASSKQGRVEKLFF. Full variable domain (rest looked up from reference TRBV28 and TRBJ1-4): DVKVTQSSRYLVKRTGEKVFLECVQDMDHENMFWYRQDPGLGLRLIYFSYDVKMKEKGDIPEGYSVSREKKERFSLILESASTNQTSMYLCASSKQGRVEKLFFGSGTQLSVL.